This TCR beta chain was sequenced in a study of T cell repertoires in cytomegalovirus infection (dated by TCRdb to about 2019). Concerning the study at large: Because public TCR beta signatures pointed to carriage of CMV infection together with the matching HLA type, the HLA type of each donor mattered for the analysis.

Sequenced using an Illumina HiSeq 1500. Clones were called with MiXCR by TCRdb after fastp trimmed the public reads at Q25, and only in-frame beta chains were retained. Under each unique CDR3 protein, matching rows form one entry showing the most common genes and DNA. Here the sample has 480,000 or so distinct CDR3 sequences; about 10% occur a single time. The ten largest make up about 9.4% of the sample. Summary of the overall study and its limitations: The ex vivo response was dominated by HLA-C-restricted CMV-specific TCR beta clonotypes, and the single most frequent clonotype in two of eight donors was supplied by these HLA-C-restricted clonotypes. Carriers of CMV infection plus the relevant HLA type were discriminated by the cumulative frequency of public TCR beta family members in the study cohort and in an independent roughly 350-donor cohort.

In its sample, this clonotype was seen a few times. This receptor's antigen is unknown. Base qualities are not recorded, but no much larger clone differs from it by a single base. Sequences SGHRS (CDR1) and YFSETQ (CDR2) are obtained from the germline V gene. From cysteine to phenylalanine, the CDR3 is 14 amino acids long. Only the CDR3 DNA is retained, 42 bases long and in frame from the first base. The germline V and J ends show losses of 4 bases and 3 bases respectively, and no gene match explains 4 bases of the junction. Sample: PBMCs. The receptor's source is a human donor in good health (CMV status not recorded). Some clones in this sample may be carry-over from other donors' samples. This chain joins TRBV5-1 to TRBJ1-5; TRBD1 agrees with 7 junctional bases. Read as DNA, the sequence is TGCGCCAGCAGCGAGGGACAGCCCAATCAGCCCCAGCATTTT. It encodes CASSEGQPNQPQHF.